The sequence of this TCR beta chain was determined in a study of T cells in Graves' hyperthyroidism and ophthalmopathy. On the study more broadly: Peripheral blood was acquired at first diagnosis, ahead of any therapy whatsoever. Study-wide findings and caveats: Ophthalmopathy onset followed model prediction by a median about six months.

The CDR3 runs to 15 residues. V shed 1 base and J shed 0 bases, with 7 bases lying between them. Germline CDR1 LGHNA, CDR2 YSLEER. Hyperthyroidism had been newly diagnosed in patients aged 18 to 65, and its duration was under 2 months. For this clonotype: Its specificity is unknown.

Using RNA transcripts as the source, TCR beta CDR3 regions were amplified. The HTBI set primed first-round TCR CDR3 RT-PCR. TCRdb passed the multiplex PCR reads through MiXCR, listing each CDR3 protein once. This repertoire shows around 300,000 distinct CDR3 sequences, roughly 13% found once; its top ten account for around 23%. The TCR originated in a woman aged 25 to 39 with Graves' hyperthyroidism. The chain uses TRBV4-3 and TRBJ2-1, with D perhaps TRBD2 (5 bases). The sample consisted of blood. The CDR3 DNA is TGCGCCAGCAGCCAAGTACGGGACTCCTACAATGAGCAGTTCTTC. Translation: CASSQVRDSYNEQFF.